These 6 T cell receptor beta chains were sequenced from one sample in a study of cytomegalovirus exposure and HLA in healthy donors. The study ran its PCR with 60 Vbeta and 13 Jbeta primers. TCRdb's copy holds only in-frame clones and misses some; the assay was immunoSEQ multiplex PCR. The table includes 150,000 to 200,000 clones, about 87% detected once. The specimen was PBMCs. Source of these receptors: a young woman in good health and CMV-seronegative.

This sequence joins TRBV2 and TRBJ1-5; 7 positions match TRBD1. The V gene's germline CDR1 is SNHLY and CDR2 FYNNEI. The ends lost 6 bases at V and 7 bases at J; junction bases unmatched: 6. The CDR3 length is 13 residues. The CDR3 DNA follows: TGTGCCAGCAGACAGGGGATGCGCCAGCCCCAGCATTTT. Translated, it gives CASRQGMRQPQHF.

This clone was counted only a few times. Written as DNA, the CDR3 is TGTGCCAGCAGTTACCAATCAGGGGTCGAAGCTTTCTTT. This translates into CASSYQSGVEAFF. The genes are TRBV6-5 and TRBJ1-1; perhaps TRBD1 as D (6 bases). The CDR3 sequence is 13 residues long. V was shortened by 2 bases and J by 8 bases, with 12 bases between the two germline ends. Germline V gene sequence: CDR1 MNHEY, CDR2 SVGAGI.

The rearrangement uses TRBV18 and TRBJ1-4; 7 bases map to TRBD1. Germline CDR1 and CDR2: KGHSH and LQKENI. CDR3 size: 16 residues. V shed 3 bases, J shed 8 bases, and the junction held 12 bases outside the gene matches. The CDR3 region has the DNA TGTGCCAGCTCACCTGGCGGAGGGGGCGCTGGGGAAAAACTGTTTTTT. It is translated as CASSPGGGGAGEKLFF.

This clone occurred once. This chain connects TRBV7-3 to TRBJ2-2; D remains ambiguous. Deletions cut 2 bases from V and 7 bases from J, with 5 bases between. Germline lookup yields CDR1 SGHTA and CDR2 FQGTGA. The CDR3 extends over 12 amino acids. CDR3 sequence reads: CASSLSGGELFF. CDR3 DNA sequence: TGTGCCAGCAGCTTATCCGGCGGGGAGCTGTTTTTT.

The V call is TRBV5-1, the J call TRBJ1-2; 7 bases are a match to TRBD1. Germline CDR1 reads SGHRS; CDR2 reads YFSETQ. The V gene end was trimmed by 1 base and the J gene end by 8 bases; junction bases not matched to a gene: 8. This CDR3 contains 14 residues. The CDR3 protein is CASSLPEGAHGYTF. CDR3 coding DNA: TGCGCCAGCAGCTTGCCCGAGGGGGCGCACGGCTACACCTTC. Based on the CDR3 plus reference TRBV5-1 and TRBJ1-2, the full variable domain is KAGVTQTPRYLIKTRGQQVTLSCSPISGHRSVSWYQQTPGQGLQFLFEYFSETQRNKGNFPGRFSGRQFSNSRSEMNVSTLELGDSALYLCASSLPEGAHGYTFGSGTRLTVV.

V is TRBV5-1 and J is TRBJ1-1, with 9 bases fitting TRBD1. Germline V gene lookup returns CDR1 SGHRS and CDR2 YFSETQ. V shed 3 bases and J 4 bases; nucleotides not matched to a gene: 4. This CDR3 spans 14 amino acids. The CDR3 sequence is CASSSGQGVTEAFF. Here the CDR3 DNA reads TGCGCCAGCAGCTCGGGACAGGGTGTCACTGAAGCTTTCTTT.